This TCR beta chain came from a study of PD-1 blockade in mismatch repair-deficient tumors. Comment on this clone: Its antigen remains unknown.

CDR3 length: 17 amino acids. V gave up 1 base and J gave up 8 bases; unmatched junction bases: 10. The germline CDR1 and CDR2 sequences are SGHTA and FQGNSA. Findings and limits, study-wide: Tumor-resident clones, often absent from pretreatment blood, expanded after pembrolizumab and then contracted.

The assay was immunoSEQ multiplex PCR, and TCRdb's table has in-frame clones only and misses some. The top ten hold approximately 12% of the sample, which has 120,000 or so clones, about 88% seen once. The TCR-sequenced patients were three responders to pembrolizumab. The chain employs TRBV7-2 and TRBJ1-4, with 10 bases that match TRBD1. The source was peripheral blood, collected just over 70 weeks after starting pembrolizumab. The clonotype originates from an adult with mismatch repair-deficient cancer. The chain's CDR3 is CASSLGGTGDLREKLFF. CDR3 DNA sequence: TGTGCCAGCAGCTTAGGGGGGACAGGGGATTTGCGAGAAAAACTGTTTTTT.